This T cell receptor (beta chain) was profiled in a study of T cell therapy after organ transplantation. With respect to this clone: Its antigen is unidentified.

Assay used: immunoSEQ multiplex PCR; TCRdb lists only in-frame clones, some missing. The sample yields about 2,400 clones, approximately 66% seen once. The germline gives CDR1 SGHAT, CDR2 FQNNGV. The CDR3 runs 15 residues. V gave up 3 bases and J gave up 3 bases; unmatched junction bases: 4. The chain employs TRBV11-2 and TRBJ2-3, with 9 bases matching TRBD2. Sample: CD8+ T cells from blood, taken before autologous CMV-specific T cell therapy. The TCR originated in a human patient who had received a solid organ transplant and had CMV disease. CDR3 loop: CASSFSGSMTDTQYF. The CDR3 DNA reads as TGTGCCAGCAGCTTTAGCGGGAGCATGACAGATACGCAGTATTTT.